Below, 2 T cell receptor beta chains from the same sample are listed, as sequenced in a study of T cells after posttransplantation cyclophosphamide. Only in-frame clones appear in the TCRdb table, and some are missing; sequencing was by immunoSEQ multiplex PCR. The sample offers roughly 15,000 clones and no singletons, the top ten holding more than 20%. A marrow graft followed busulfan-fludarabine conditioning, with cyclophosphamide on days +3 and +4. The source was PBMCs, collected 1162 days after allogeneic stem cell transplant with posttransplant cyclophosphamide. The source is a female patient aged 40-50 years who received an allogeneic stem cell transplant from a related donor, was CMV-positive, and had no GVHD. Some T cells may arise from the graft donor.

This clone was observed many times. The rearrangement links TRBV11-2 to TRBJ2-1; 15 bases map to TRBD2. The CDR3 contains 17 residues. V gave up 5 bases and J gave up 7 bases; unmatched junction bases: 9. Germline loops: CDR1 SGHAT, CDR2 FQNNGV. The CDR3 nucleotides read TGTGCCAGCAGCCTACGACGGACTAGCGGGGGGGCAAATGAGCAGTTCTTC. It yields the protein CASSLRRTSGGANEQFF.

This clone was observed a few times. V gene TRBV13 combines with J gene TRBJ2-1; weak D call: TRBD2 (5 bases). The CDR3 contains 15 residues. Per the germline V gene, CDR1 is PRHDT and CDR2 is FYEKMQ (reference sequence). Trimming removed 5 bases from V and 4 bases from J, with 15 bases in between. The CDR3 here is CASSARSGKYNEQFF. The CDR3 nucleotides are TGTGCCAGCAGCGCCCGGTCGGGGAAGTACAATGAGCAGTTCTTC.